This TCR beta chain was observed in a study of T cell responses to AZD1222 COVID-19 vaccine. At the level of the study: Recipients boosted at about 4 weeks or about 12 weeks are pooled.

Study outcomes and limitations: In a largely white British group with more females than males, clonal diversity was possibly underestimated. Repertoire sampling was restricted to post-peak T cell response timepoints.

On this clone itself: Its specificity is unknown.

Data came from immunoSEQ multiplex PCR; TCRdb stores just in-frame clones and leaves some out. This sample has about 150,000 clones, with more than 85% found just once. Trimming took 6 bases from V and 4 from J; bases not matched to a gene: 7. Germline V gives CDR1 LGHNT, CDR2 FRNRAP. The CDR3 has 15 amino acids. The J gene is TRBJ2-2, the V gene TRBV12-5; 8 nucleotides agree with TRBD2. The sample consisted of peripheral blood, taken on day 0 of AZD1222 vaccination. The source of this sequence is an adult in good health. Written as DNA, the CDR3 is TGTGCTAGTGGCCGGGAGGGCCAGAGCACCGGGGAGCTGTTTTTT. Protein sequence: CASGREGQSTGELFF. Full variable domain (rest looked up from reference TRBV12-5 and TRBJ2-2): DARVTQTPRHKVTEMGQEVTMRCQPILGHNTVFWYRQTMMQGLELLAYFRNRAPLDDSGMPKDRFSAEMPDATLATLKIQPSEPRDSAVYFCASGREGQSTGELFFGEGSRLTVL.